This T cell receptor (beta chain) was identified in a study of T cells after yellow fever vaccination. This clonotype has only a few counts. One entry per CDR3 protein, called by TCRdb with MiXCR from the 5' RACE reads. The profile shows 250,000 or so distinct CDR3 sequences, roughly 3.7% of them singletons. Trimming cost V 5 bases and J 5 bases, with 13 bases left between them. The CDR3 contains 13 residues. Germline assignment: CDR1 LNHDA and CDR2 SQIVND (reference sequence). The chain employs TRBV19 and TRBJ2-7; maybe TRBD1 (6 bases). The source was PBMCs, collected 15 days after the yellow fever booster vaccination. This receptor was identified in a man aged 18-30 years who received the YFV17D yellow fever vaccine. Here the CDR3 reads CASSLGAFDEQYF. The DNA for the CDR3 is TGTGCCAGTAGTTTGGGGGCTTTCGACGAGCAGTACTTC.